This TCR beta chain was sequenced for a study of T cell responses to AZD1222 COVID-19 vaccine. About the study: Pooled together were second doses at about 4 or about 12 weeks. General study points: Two AZD1222 doses significantly raised spike-specific TCR breadth and depth over controls. Donors skewed white British and female; clonal diversity was possibly underestimated. Distributed over spike, vaccine-associated CD4 TCRs predominated at 160-218 and 743-854.

On this clone: Its cognate antigen is unknown. This CDR3 is also generated by other DNA sequences in the sample.

CDR1 is KGHSH and CDR2 is LQKENI in the germline V gene. This CDR3 region has 13 residues. V gave up 2 bases and J gave up 3 bases, with 7 bases separating them. Clones were read by immunoSEQ multiplex PCR, and TCRdb kept only the in-frame ones, dropping some. The sample comprises around 79,000 clones, about 85% of which are singletons, and approximately 1.5% rests with the top ten. V is TRBV18 and J is TRBJ1-2, with D possibly being TRBD1 (5 bases). Source: peripheral blood, taken on day 0 of AZD1222 vaccination. The origin of this receptor is an adult in good health. CDR3 sequence reads: CASSPGTDYGYTF. CDR3 sequence (DNA): TGTGCCAGCTCACCAGGGACGGACTATGGCTACACCTTC.